The rows below give T cell receptor beta chains drawn from one sample of a study of T-cell reconstitution after alpha-beta-depleted transplantation in children. TCRdb re-analysed the PCR reads in MiXCR, keeping a single row per CDR3 protein. The profile shows 500,000 or so distinct CDR3 sequences, 30% to 35% of them singletons. The material sequenced was PBMCs from the stem cell graft donor, taken from the stem cell graft. Receptor source: a human donor who donated a stem cell graft to a child with aplastic anemia. CDR3s include the opening cysteine and the closing phenylalanine or tryptophan. D genes are given only for firm matches. The listing skips clone size in some rows; elsewhere it reads once, few, many or a size class.

TRBV6-2/TRBV6-3	few	TRBJ2-1	NA	TGTGCCAGCAGTTTTAATGGGGCTAGCAGGCAGTTCTTC	CASSFNGASRQFF
TRBV5-1	many	TRBJ2-3	TRBD2	TGCGCCAGCAGCTTGAAAGCGGGAAGAGGTGATACGCAGTATTTT	CASSLKAGRGDTQYF
TRBV5-1	NA	TRBJ2-5	NA	TGCGCCAGCAGCTTGTCCCTAGCCCAAGAGACCCAGTACTTC	CASSLSLAQETQYF
TRBV29-1	NA	TRBJ1-1	TRBD1	TGCAGCGCAGGGCCGGGACAGGGTTCCACTGAAGCTTTCTTT	CSAGPGQGSTEAFF
TRBV20-1	few	TRBJ2-5	TRBD2	TGCAGTGCTAGAAGGGGCCTAGCGGGAGTCGAGACCCAGTACTTC	CSARRGLAGVETQYF
TRBV14	NA	TRBJ2-1	TRBD2	TGTGCCAGCAGCCAAGCTAGGACTAGCGGGATGAATGAGCAGTTCTTC	CASSQARTSGMNEQFF
TRBV13	few	TRBJ2-1	NA	TGTGCCAGCAGCTCCCTAGGGTTCTCCTACAATGAGCAGTTCTTC	CASSSLGFSYNEQFF
TRBV6-2/TRBV6-3	few	TRBJ2-6	NA	TGTGCCAGCAGTCGCCCCACAGTTGCAGGCGGGGCCAACGTCCTGACTTTC	CASSRPTVAGGANVLTF
TRBV29-1	NA	TRBJ2-1	TRBD2	TGCAGCGTTGAAGACCTTAGCGGGAGCAATGAGCAGTTCTTC	CSVEDLSGSNEQFF
TRBV30	NA	TRBJ2-2	NA	TGTGCCTGGGGACTAACTGGGACCGGGGAGCTGTTTTTT	CAWGLTGTGELFF
TRBV20-1	NA	TRBJ1-3	TRBD1	TGCAGTGCTAGAGATCCCGGGACAGCCGGAAACACCATATATTTT	CSARDPGTAGNTIYF
TRBV5-6	NA	TRBJ2-2	NA	TGTGCCAGCAGCCGCCCGGGACGCACTACCGGGGAGCTGTTTTTT	CASSRPGRTTGELFF
TRBV10-3	NA	TRBJ2-1	TRBD2	TGTGCCATCAGTGAGTCGGAGGCGGGAGCCGGGAATGAGCAGTTCTTC	CAISESEAGAGNEQFF
TRBV29-1	few	TRBJ2-5	TRBD2	TGCAGCGTTGAAGCCCTACCGGGGGGGTCTAGCGGGAGCGAGACCCAGTACTTC	CSVEALPGGSSGSETQYF
TRBV5-1	NA	TRBJ2-2	NA	TGCGCCAGCAGCTTGGCCTCTTACACCGGGGAGCTGTTTTTT	CASSLASYTGELFF
TRBV6-4	NA	TRBJ1-5	NA	TGTGCCAGCAGTCCCGATGCGGGGGGTCGCAATCAGCCCCAGCATTTT	CASSPDAGGRNQPQHF
TRBV28	NA	TRBJ2-7	TRBD1	TGTGCCAGCCGAGAGCGGACAGGGGAGGCACACTACGAGCAGTACTTC	CASRERTGEAHYEQYF
TRBV11-2	NA	TRBJ2-1	TRBD2	TGTGCCAGCAGCCCGGACAGCCGGACTAGCGGAGGCCACAATGAGCAGTTCTTC	CASSPDSRTSGGHNEQFF
TRBV9	few	TRBJ2-1	NA	TGTGCCAGCAGCCCAGACACGTACAATGAGCAGTTCTTC	CASSPDTYNEQFF
TRBV9	NA	TRBJ2-1	NA	TGTGCCAGCAGTCGTGGAACTAGCTCCTACAATGAGCAGTTCTTC	CASSRGTSSYNEQFF
TRBV12-3/TRBV12-4	many	TRBJ2-7	TRBD1	TGTGCCAGCAGTTTAGCGGGGACAGGGGTCGAGCAGTACTTC	CASSLAGTGVEQYF
TRBV20-1	NA	TRBJ2-7	NA	TGCAGTGCTAGACTCGGGACTGCACCCTACGAGCAGTACTTC	CSARLGTAPYEQYF
TRBV14	NA	TRBJ2-1	TRBD2	TGTGCCAGCAGCTATTGGACTAGCGGGTTAAATGAGCAGTTCTTC	CASSYWTSGLNEQFF
TRBV12-3/TRBV12-4	NA	TRBJ2-1	NA	TGTGCCAGCAGTGGGGGGACTGGAGGGGTGGATGAGCAGTTCTTC	CASSGGTGGVDEQFF
TRBV20-1	few	TRBJ1-2	TRBD1	TGCAGTGCTGTCTCAGGACAGGGAGGGTATGGCTACACCTTC	CSAVSGQGGYGYTF
TRBV7-2	NA	TRBJ1-2	NA	TGTGCCAGCAGCTTAGACAGAACTAACTATGGCTACACCTTC	CASSLDRTNYGYTF
TRBV29-1	many	TRBJ2-3	NA	TGCAGCGTTGACGGAGGCACAGATACGCAGTATTTT	CSVDGGTDTQYF
TRBV29-1	few	TRBJ2-1	TRBD2	TGCAGCGTTGAACGACTAGCGGAAAGCTCCTACAATGAGCAGTTCTTC	CSVERLAESSYNEQFF
TRBV6-1	few	TRBJ2-7	TRBD1	TGTGCCAGCGGCCGGGACAGGGGGGCATACGAGGTGTACTTC	CASGRDRGAYEVYF